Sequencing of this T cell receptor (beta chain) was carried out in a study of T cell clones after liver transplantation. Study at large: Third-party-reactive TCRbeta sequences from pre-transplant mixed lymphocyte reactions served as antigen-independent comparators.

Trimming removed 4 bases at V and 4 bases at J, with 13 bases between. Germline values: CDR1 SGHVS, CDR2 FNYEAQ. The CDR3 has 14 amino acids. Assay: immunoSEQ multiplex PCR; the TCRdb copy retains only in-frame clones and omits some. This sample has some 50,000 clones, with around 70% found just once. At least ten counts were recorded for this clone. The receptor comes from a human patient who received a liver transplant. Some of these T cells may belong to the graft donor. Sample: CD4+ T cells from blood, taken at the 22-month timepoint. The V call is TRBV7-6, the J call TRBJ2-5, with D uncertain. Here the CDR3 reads CASSSPLLGETQYF. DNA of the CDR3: TGTGCCAGCAGCTCCCCCCTGCTCGGAGAGACCCAGTACTTC.